This TCR beta chain is drawn from a study of blood T cell repertoires in COVID-19. Study-level information: From the United States, Italy and Spain came samples of acute and convalescent COVID-19. The analysed material was cDNA or gDNA that came from T cells, B-cell-depleted T cells, or PBMCs.

This study enrolled people aged 18 to 89 from under 25 US geographic areas. The protocol was immunoSEQ multiplex PCR, while the TCRdb copy is restricted to in-frame clones and leaves out a portion. The table shows approximately 490,000 clones, with 70% to 90% occurring only once. Only a few counts were recorded for this clone. CDR1 is MNHEY, CDR2 SVGAGI, per germline. The germline V and J ends were trimmed by 7 bases and 8 bases, with 18 bases remaining between them. The CDR3 is 15 residues long. The origin of this receptor is a woman aged 60 to 75 who had recovered from COVID-19. The chain joins TRBV6-5 to TRBJ1-6; D gene uncertain. Material for sequencing was PBMCs or T cells enriched from blood (not recorded which). CDR3 protein: CASNHLGTADSPLHF. For the CDR3, the DNA is TGTGCCAGCAACCACTTAGGAACAGCTGATTCACCCCTCCACTTT.